The source of this TCR beta chain is a study of T-cell reconstitution after alpha-beta-depleted transplantation in children. In germline, CDR1 is DFQATT, CDR2 SNEGSKA (reference sequence). The CDR3 spans 13 residues. V dropped 3 bases and J dropped 5 bases, with 11 bases sitting between them. This clonotype showed up just a few times. A library of TCRbeta sequences, prepared with unique molecular identifiers, was generated. TCRdb ran MiXCR on the PCR reads and lists one entry per CDR3 protein. Found here are about 500,000 distinct CDR3 sequences, approximately 29% of them singletons; the top ten hold less than 2.5%.

The receptor's source is a human donor who donated a stem cell graft to a child with aplastic anemia. J is TRBJ1-5 and V is TRBV20-1; D gene uncertain. Sequenced material: PBMCs from the stem cell graft donor, taken from the stem cell graft. The CDR3 DNA follows: TGCAGTGCTAGTCGCGGAGTGGATCAGCCCCAGCATTTT. Translated, it gives CSASRGVDQPQHF.